A selection of T cell receptor beta chains follows, all from one sample in a study of blood T cell repertoires in COVID-19. Measured with immunoSEQ multiplex PCR; TCRdb has only the in-frame clones, and not every one. The table records 45,000 or so clones, 70% to 80% of them present only once. The specimen sequenced was peripheral blood. These receptors were obtained from a man aged 70 or older with acute or convalescent COVID-19. Each CDR3 is given with its conserved first and last residue. D genes are given only for firm matches. A row's size may be missing; if present it is once, few, many or a size class.

d_gene	v_gene	abundance	len	j_gene	CDR3aa	CDR3nt
NA	TRBV4-2	NA	17	TRBJ2-5	CASSQDFLITLQETQYF	TGTGCCAGCAGCCAAGATTTTCTCATTACATTACAAGAGACCCAGTACTTC
NA	TRBV19	NA	14	TRBJ1-3	CASAGQYSGNTIYF	TGTGCCAGTGCCGGACAGTACTCTGGAAACACCATATATTTT
NA	TRBV7-2	few	14	TRBJ1-2	CASSSSYRVGGYTF	TGTGCCAGCAGCTCATCGTACAGGGTGGGTGGCTACACCTTC
NA	TRBV30	NA	14	TRBJ1-2	CAWRTVRGRGGYTF	TGTGCCTGGAGGACGGTCAGGGGTAGGGGTGGCTACACCTTC
NA	TRBV28	NA	17	TRBJ1-1	CASSLTLSNRLNTEAFF	TGTGCCAGCAGTTTAACCCTATCAAACAGGTTGAACACTGAAGCTTTCTTT
NA	TRBV28	few	14	TRBJ1-1	CASSLATGRTEAFF	TGTGCCAGCAGTTTAGCGACAGGTAGAACTGAAGCTTTCTTT
NA	TRBV7-2	NA	15	TRBJ1-6	CASSLHRVDNSPLHF	TGTGCCAGCAGCTTACACAGGGTCGATAATTCACCCCTCCACTTT
NA	TRBV6-5	NA	13	TRBJ1-1	CASLSFMNTEAFF	TGTGCCAGCCTTAGTTTTATGAACACTGAAGCTTTCTTT
TRBD1	TRBV27	NA	17	TRBJ2-7	CASSLTGENWVIYEQYF	TGTGCCAGCAGTTTGACAGGGGAAAACTGGGTAATCTACGAGCAGTACTTC
NA	TRBV12-3/TRBV12-4	NA	13	TRBJ1-2	CASSLGGGYGYTF	TGTGCCAGCAGTTTGGGAGGGGGATATGGCTACACCTTC
NA	TRBV5-8	NA	17	TRBJ1-5	CASSLAHLANSNQPQHF	TGTGCCAGCAGCTTGGCCCACCTAGCTAATAGCAATCAGCCCCAGCATTTT
NA	TRBV11-2	NA	13	TRBJ2-7	CASSLQRAYEQYF	TGTGCCAGCAGCTTACAACGCGCCTACGAGCAGTACTTC
NA	TRBV19	once	13	TRBJ1-5	CASSPYSNQPQHF	TGTGCCAGTAGCCCGTATAGCAATCAGCCCCAGCATTTT
NA	TRBV18	few	16	TRBJ1-5	CASSPDGVYSNQPQHF	TGTGCCAGCTCCCCTGACGGGGTTTATAGCAATCAGCCCCAGCATTTT
NA	TRBV2	NA	14	TRBJ1-5	CASSPEKGHQPQHF	TGTGCCAGCAGCCCTGAGAAGGGGCATCAGCCCCAGCATTTT
TRBD1	TRBV5-4	NA	14	TRBJ1-1	CASSFDRGYTEAFF	TGTGCCAGCAGCTTCGACAGGGGATACACTGAAGCTTTCTTT
TRBD1	TRBV20-1	NA	15	TRBJ1-4	CSASPRDRGPEKLFF	TGCAGTGCTAGTCCTCGGGACAGGGGTCCCGAAAAACTGTTTTTT
NA	TRBV7-8	NA	16	TRBJ1-2	CASSLVMGRLGYGYTF	TGTGCCAGCAGCTTAGTGATGGGGCGTTTGGGCTATGGCTACACCTTC
NA	TRBV19	NA	11	TRBJ2-1	CASRGTGPQFF	TGTGCCAGTCGCGGGACGGGCCCGCAGTTCTTC
NA	TRBV7-2	NA	15	TRBJ1-4	CASSLDAGVGEKLFF	TGTGCCAGCAGCTTAGATGCAGGGGTAGGAGAAAAACTGTTTTTT
NA	TRBV4-1	NA	15	TRBJ1-4	CASSQVDPGWEKLFF	TGCGCCAGCAGCCAAGTTGACCCAGGGTGGGAAAAACTGTTTTTT
TRBD1	TRBV7-2	NA	14	TRBJ1-1	CASSRDRVNTEAFF	TGTGCCAGCAGCCGTGACAGGGTTAACACTGAAGCTTTCTTT
TRBD2	TRBV28	few	15	TRBJ2-5	CASRAPGGAGRAQYF	TGTGCCAGCAGGGCACCGGGGGGGGCCGGCCGGGCCCAGTACTTC
NA	TRBV3-1/TRBV3-2	NA	14	TRBJ2-5	CASSLPRGQETQYF	TGTGCCAGCAGCCTTCCTAGGGGGCAAGAGACCCAGTACTTC
NA	TRBV11-2	NA	15	TRBJ1-4	CASSGGQSTNEKLFF	TGTGCCAGCAGCGGAGGACAGTCAACTAATGAAAAACTGTTTTTT
NA	TRBV9	NA	15	TRBJ2-7	CASSVGPGQTYEQYF	TGTGCCAGCAGCGTAGGCCCTGGACAGACCTACGAGCAGTACTTC
NA	TRBV27	NA	14	TRBJ1-4	CASSFTGYNEKLFF	TGTGCCAGCAGTTTCACCGGTTATAATGAAAAACTGTTTTTT
TRBD1	TRBV5-1	NA	18	TRBJ1-2	CASSLTTGTAHRGYGYTF	TGCGCCAGCAGCTTAACCACCGGGACAGCCCATAGGGGCTATGGCTACACCTTC
TRBD1	TRBV9	NA	16	TRBJ2-3	CASSVVGQGRGDTQYF	TGTGCCAGCAGCGTAGTCGGACAGGGACGTGGAGATACGCAGTATTTT
TRBD1	TRBV5-4	few	14	TRBJ1-2	CASSVRGQAYGYTF	TGTGCCAGCAGCGTCAGGGGGCAGGCCTATGGCTACACCTTC
NA	TRBV29-1	NA	12	TRBJ1-1	CSVEERGSEAFF	TGCAGCGTTGAAGAAAGGGGGTCTGAAGCTTTCTTT
TRBD1	TRBV4-1	NA	13	TRBJ2-7	CASSHLTGFEQYF	TGCGCCAGCAGCCACCTGACAGGGTTCGAGCAGTACTTC
NA	TRBV18	NA	12	TRBJ2-7	CASSLQGYEQYF	TGTGCCAGCTCGCTACAGGGCTACGAGCAGTACTTC
NA	TRBV5-1	NA	14	TRBJ2-3	CASSQGGASDTQYF	TGCGCCAGCAGCCAAGGGGGGGCATCAGATACGCAGTATTTT
NA	TRBV18	NA	12	TRBJ1-1	CASSQIGQEAFF	TGTGCCAGCTCACAAATCGGACAGGAAGCTTTCTTT
NA	TRBV7-9	NA	15	TRBJ1-1	CASSLAMGGVPEAFF	TGTGCCAGCAGCTTAGCGATGGGAGGGGTCCCTGAAGCTTTCTTT
TRBD1	TRBV2	NA	15	TRBJ1-1	CASRGQGVANTEAFF	TGTGCCAGCCGTGGACAGGGGGTTGCGAACACTGAAGCTTTCTTT
NA	TRBV6-4	NA	14	TRBJ2-1	CASSGQAGNNEQFF	TGTGCCAGCAGTGGACAGGCAGGGAACAATGAGCAGTTCTTC
NA	TRBV11-2	NA	16	TRBJ2-3	CASSLAGGGRTDTQYF	TGTGCCAGCAGCTTAGCAGGCGGGGGCAGGACAGATACGCAGTATTTT
NA	TRBV4-3	NA	15	TRBJ2-3	CASSQDLAGQDTQYF	TGCGCCAGCAGCCAAGATTTGGCGGGGCAAGATACGCAGTATTTT
TRBD1	TRBV2	few	13	TRBJ1-1	CASSLTGGLEAFF	TGTGCCAGCAGTCTAACAGGGGGCCTTGAAGCTTTCTTT
TRBD1	TRBV29-1	few	13	TRBJ1-2	CSVGTGSRNGYTF	TGCAGCGTTGGGACAGGGAGTAGAAATGGCTACACCTTC
TRBD1	TRBV7-3	few	13	TRBJ2-7	CASSLTGYSEQYF	TGTGCCAGCAGCTTGACAGGGTACTCCGAGCAGTACTTC
NA	TRBV4-3	NA	15	TRBJ2-5	CASSQDRQYKETQYF	TGCGCCAGCAGCCAAGACAGACAGTATAAAGAGACCCAGTACTTC
NA	TRBV9	few	16	TRBJ1-3	CASSVSGANSGNTIYF	TGTGCCAGCAGCGTTTCTGGGGCCAACTCTGGAAACACCATATATTTT
NA	TRBV19	NA	14	TRBJ1-2	CASKRPSGVYGYTF	TGTGCCAGTAAGCGCCCATCTGGTGTCTATGGCTACACCTTC
NA	TRBV20-1	NA	14	TRBJ1-5	CSASPDSPLQPQHF	TGCAGTGCTAGTCCCGACAGCCCCCTGCAGCCCCAGCATTTT
TRBD2	TRBV4-2	NA	16	TRBJ2-2	CASNSVSGGATGELFF	TGTGCCAGCAACTCCGTTAGCGGGGGAGCCACCGGGGAGCTGTTTTTT
TRBD1	TRBV5-1	few	14	TRBJ1-5	CASSPQGVGQPQHF	TGCGCCAGCAGCCCACAGGGGGTCGGCCAGCCCCAGCATTTT
TRBD1	TRBV6-4	NA	15	TRBJ1-2	CASSAQTGPNYGYTF	TGTGCCAGCAGCGCCCAGACAGGGCCAAACTATGGCTACACCTTC
NA	TRBV5-8	NA	14	TRBJ1-1	CASSLTTVNTEAFF	TGTGCCAGCAGCTTGACGACTGTGAACACTGAAGCTTTCTTT
NA	TRBV5-6	NA	18	TRBJ1-1	CASSLVIGGVGMNTEAFF	TGTGCCAGCAGCTTGGTTATCGGGGGTGTCGGGATGAACACTGAAGCTTTCTTT
TRBD1	TRBV3-1/TRBV3-2	NA	15	TRBJ1-4	CASSNSGGTNEKLFF	TGTGCCAGCAGCAATTCAGGGGGGACTAATGAAAAACTGTTTTTT
TRBD1	TRBV5-4	NA	15	TRBJ2-7	CASSLPGTGRSEQYF	TGTGCCAGCAGCTTGCCCGGGACAGGGAGGTCCGAGCAGTACTTC
NA	TRBV9	NA	13	TRBJ2-2	CASSVRQTGELFF	TGTGCCAGCAGCGTGCGACAGACCGGGGAGCTGTTTTTT
NA	TRBV5-5	many	15	TRBJ1-5	CASSPGRGSNQPQHF	TGTGCCAGCAGCCCCGGGCGGGGTAGCAATCAGCCCCAGCATTTT
TRBD1	TRBV7-9	NA	14	TRBJ1-2	CASSWGQGNYGYTF	TGTGCCAGCAGCTGGGGACAGGGCAACTATGGCTACACCTTC